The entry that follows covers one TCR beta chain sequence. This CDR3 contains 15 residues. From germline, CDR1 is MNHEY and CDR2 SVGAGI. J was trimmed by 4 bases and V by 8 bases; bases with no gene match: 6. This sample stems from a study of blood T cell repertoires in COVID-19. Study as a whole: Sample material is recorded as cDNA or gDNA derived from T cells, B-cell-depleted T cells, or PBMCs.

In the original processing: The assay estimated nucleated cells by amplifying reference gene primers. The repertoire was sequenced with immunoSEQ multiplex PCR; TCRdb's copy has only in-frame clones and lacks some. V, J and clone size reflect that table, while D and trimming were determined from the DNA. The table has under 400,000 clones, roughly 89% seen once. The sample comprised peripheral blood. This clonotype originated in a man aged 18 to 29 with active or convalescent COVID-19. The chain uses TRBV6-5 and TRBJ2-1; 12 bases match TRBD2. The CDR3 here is CASRGGTSGYNEQFF. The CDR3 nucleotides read TGTGCCAGCCGCGGCGGGACTAGCGGGTACAATGAGCAGTTCTTC.